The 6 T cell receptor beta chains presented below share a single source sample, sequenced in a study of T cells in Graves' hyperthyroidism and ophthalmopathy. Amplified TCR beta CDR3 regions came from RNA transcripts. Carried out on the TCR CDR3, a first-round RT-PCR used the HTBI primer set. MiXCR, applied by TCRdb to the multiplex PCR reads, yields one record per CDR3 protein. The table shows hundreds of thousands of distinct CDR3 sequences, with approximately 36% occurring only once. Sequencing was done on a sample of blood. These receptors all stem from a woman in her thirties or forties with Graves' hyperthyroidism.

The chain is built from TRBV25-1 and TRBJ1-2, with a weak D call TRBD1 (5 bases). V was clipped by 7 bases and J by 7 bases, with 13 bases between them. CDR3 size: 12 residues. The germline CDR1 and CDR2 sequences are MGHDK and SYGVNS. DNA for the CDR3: TGTGCCAGCACTAGGGGCTACGGTGGCTACACCTTC. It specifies CASTRGYGGYTF.

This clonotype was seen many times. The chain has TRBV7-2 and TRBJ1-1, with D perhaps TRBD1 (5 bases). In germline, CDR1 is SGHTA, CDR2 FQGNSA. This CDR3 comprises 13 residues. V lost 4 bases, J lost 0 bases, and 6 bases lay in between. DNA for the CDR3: TGTGCCAGCAGCTCGGACATGAACACTGAAGCTTTCTTT. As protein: CASSSDMNTEAFF.

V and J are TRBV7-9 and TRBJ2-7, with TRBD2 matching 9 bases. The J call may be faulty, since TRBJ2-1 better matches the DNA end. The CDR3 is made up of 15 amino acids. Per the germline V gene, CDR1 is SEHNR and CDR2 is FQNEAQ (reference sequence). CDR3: CASSLSGGSPNEQFF. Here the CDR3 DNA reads TGTGCCAGCAGCTTGAGCGGGGGGTCGCCAAATGAGCAGTTCTTC.

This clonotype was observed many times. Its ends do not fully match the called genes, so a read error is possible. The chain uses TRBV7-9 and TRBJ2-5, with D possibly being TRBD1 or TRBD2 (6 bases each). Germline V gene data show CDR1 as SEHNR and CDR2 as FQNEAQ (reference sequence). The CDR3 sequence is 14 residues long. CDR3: CASNLVGGGETQYF. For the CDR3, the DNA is TGTGCCAGCAACTTAGTCGGAGGGGGAGAGACCCAGTACTTC.

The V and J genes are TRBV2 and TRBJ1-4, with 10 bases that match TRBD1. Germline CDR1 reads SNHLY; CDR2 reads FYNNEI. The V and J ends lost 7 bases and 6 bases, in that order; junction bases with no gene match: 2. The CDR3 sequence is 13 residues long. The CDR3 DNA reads TGTGCCAGCACCGGACAGGGGGATGAAAAACTGTTTTTT. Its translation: CASTGQGDEKLFF. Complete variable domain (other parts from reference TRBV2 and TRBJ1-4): EPEVTQTPSHQVTQMGQEVILRCVPISNHLYFYWYRQILGQKVEFLVSFYNNEISEKSEIFDDQFSVERPDGSNFTLKIRSTKLEDSAMYFCASTGQGDEKLFFGSGTQLSVL.

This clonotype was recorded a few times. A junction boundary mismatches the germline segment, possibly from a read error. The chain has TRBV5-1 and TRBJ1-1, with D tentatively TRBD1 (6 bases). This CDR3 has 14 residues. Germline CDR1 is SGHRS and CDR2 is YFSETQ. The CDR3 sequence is CASSGGGSGTEAFF. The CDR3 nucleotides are TGCGCTAGCAGCGGGGGGGGCAGCGGCACTGAAGCTTTCTTT.